Below, one TCR beta chain is given with its context. The source of the sample is a study of cytomegalovirus exposure and HLA in healthy donors. The PCR ran on 60 Vbeta and 13 Jbeta primers. TCRdb's table, derived via immunoSEQ multiplex PCR, lists solely in-frame clones and lacks some. The sample totals around 51,000 clones. Sequenced input: PBMCs. The receptor comes from a middle-aged man in good health and CMV-seropositive.

This CDR3 is CASRSGTKQYF. The CDR3 DNA reads as TGTGCCAGCAGGTCCGGGACAAAGCAGTACTTC. The V gene is TRBV11-2, the J gene TRBJ2-7, with D maybe TRBD1 (6 bases). Trimming stripped 6 bases from V and 8 bases from J, with 11 bases between. CDR1 and CDR2 (germline): SGHAT, FQNNGV. This CDR3 comprises 11 residues.